This T cell receptor (beta chain) emerged from a study of a mutant IDH1 vaccine in newly diagnosed glioma. Looking at the study overall: Initiation of the vaccine course occurred 4-6 weeks after radiotherapy alone, or alongside temozolomide cycles.

Time point reported: week 23, last vaccination. The study gave 300 ug of mutant IDH1 20-mer peptide per vaccine dose, with topical imiquimod. CDR1 and CDR2 (germline): SNHLY, FYNNEI. CDR3 size: 12 residues. Trimming removed 6 bases from V and 10 bases from J, with 13 bases in between. Profiling relied on immunoSEQ multiplex PCR, and the TCRdb table lists in-frame clones only, not all of them. The data show about 82,000 clones, 65% to 90% seen once. This clone has a handful of counts. Its specificity is unknown. The sequence was obtained from a young man with glioma. Some clones in this sample may be carry-over from other donors' samples. V is TRBV2 and J is TRBJ1-5; D gene unclear. The specimen was PBMCs, collected from a glioma patient whose treatment included an IDH1 peptide vaccine. The CDR3 spells CASRAVAEPQHF. CDR3 nucleotide sequence: TGTGCCAGCAGGGCAGTGGCTGAACCCCAGCATTTT.